This T cell receptor (beta chain) was captured in a study of cytomegalovirus exposure and HLA in healthy donors (dated by TCRdb to about 2017). General notes on the study: According to an earlier analysis of several hundred of the donors, 200 million or so T cells yielded over 100 million unique TCR beta sequences and 250 to 350 Gb of sequence data. Among the roughly 390 genotyped donors, approximately 82% belonged to the genetic ancestry cluster associated with self-reported Caucasian donors. Around 320 gigabases of sequencing data and 78 million or so unique TCR sequences were included in an early release covering under 650 HLA-typed donors. Donor age, sex, ethnicity and CMV serostatus were compiled alongside the repertoire data. Among several hundred genotyped donors of the cohort, an average of around 220,000 unique TCR beta nucleotide sequences was sequenced per donor, of which about 19% were non-productive. An earlier analysis of fewer than 750 of the donors used high-throughput TCR beta sequencing to judge whether each TCR beta V gene segment behaved as functional or pseudogenic. HLA typing included class I and class II loci at four-digit resolution. To predict cytomegalovirus infection status, the study brought together high-throughput TCR immunosequencing, statistical association of individual TCRs with disease status, and machine learning. The study aimed to test whether cataloging public T cell receptors could reveal signatures of past pathogen exposure. Every discovery cohort repertoire had been produced on one sequencing platform. A later genetic analysis used genome-wide SNP genotypes for about 55% of the 666 donors, treating that subset as a discovery cohort. The study used immunosequencing to profile the T cell repertoires of several hundred subjects and linked those repertoires to cytomegalovirus serostatus. Five DR-DQ haplotypes were handled as single units for association and clustering, since linkage in the cohort was strong. In the later analysis, no new phenotypic data were used to find candidate immune exposures; instead, reliance was placed on TCR beta sequences and their occurrence across donors. A separate validation cohort of approximately 120 different subjects was used in addition to the approximately 610-subject first cohort. The number of typed donors differed by locus: about 629-630 for A, B, C, DRB1 and DQB1; some 500 for DQA1; roughly 600 for DPA1; and some 450 for DPB1. To study patterns of TCR occurrence, a later analysis re-analyzed previously published TCR beta repertoires from more than 550 donors and added high-resolution HLA genotyping. Study-wide findings and limitations: In this cohort, only TCR beta chains were sequenced, and detectable features were limited by the absence of alpha or paired-chain data. In a later analysis, TCR association rates were found to vary across HLA loci, with the most associated TCRs seen for DRB1 alleles and the fewest for HLA-C alleles. A few of the identified cytomegalovirus-associated TCR beta chains were confirmed in vitro to be specific for cytomegalovirus antigens. HLA typing was unavailable for some donors at each locus, so association tests used only the typed subset. In both the original and validation cohorts, the classifier was reported to diagnose cytomegalovirus status with high specificity and sensitivity. In a later analysis, some 17,000 TCR beta sequences were associated with specific HLA alleles at a false discovery rate of 0.05. A cluster of highly shared sequence variants was judged likely to be a technical artifact of the sequencing pipeline. A further reported finding was that TCR beta sequences accurately predicted the HLA-A and HLA-B alleles for most subjects in the first cohort. In a later analysis, most CMV-associated TCR beta chains were found to appear HLA-restricted, with HLA associations seemingly driven largely by CMV exposure. A later genetic analysis associated a missense DCLRE1C variant with V-gene and J-gene trimming of TCR beta chains, and an independent cohort replicated the association. Several of the top co-occurrence clusters appeared to be linked to parvovirus B19, influenza, CMV and Epstein-Barr virus, according to a later analysis. Sequencing depth was assumed to be roughly uniform across donors in the presence/absence analyses, though that assumption may not hold. The study gave a list of some 150 TCR beta chains associated with cytomegalovirus. Across donors, most TCR sequences were observed very rarely, whereas some public TCRs were present in many individuals. In a later genetic analysis, fewer N-insertions in productive TCRs were reported among donors in an Asian-associated ancestry cluster than the approximately 670-donor mean. An earlier analysis of approximately 590 of the donors showed that most TCR beta V segments appeared in productive rearrangements either about 87% or about 30% of the time, which broadly matched IMGT annotations. Strong co-occurrence of HLA alleles, especially DR and DQ, made assigning TCR associations to individual alleles difficult. Compared with equally common non-associated chains, HLA-associated TCR beta chains in a later analysis were more clonally expanded and had lower generation probabilities. Linkage disequilibrium might explain the correlated functional status among segregating V segments, but an unknown experimental factor could not be excluded. For the cohort, immune exposure information was limited to CMV serostatus. The earlier analysis of almost 600 of the donors excluded 15 to 20 rarely observed V segments, including chromosome 9 orphons, because counts were too low. Because the 87-base-pair reads could not distinguish some IMGT-functional V segments, including TRBV6-2 and TRBV6-3, those segments were excluded. According to the authors, the approach could potentially be generalized to other disease states and immunological phenotypes.

The cohort was made up of 666 healthy bone marrow donors. All cohort members were sampled while nominally healthy, although unrecorded immune exposures were likely present. The donor tested CMV seropositive and was one of the 289 seropositive cohort members. Each donor provided a peripheral blood sample, and peripheral blood mononuclear cells were used for TCR beta sequencing. Genomic DNA was extracted from the blood cell samples with the Qiagen DNeasy Blood Extraction Kit. Library generation was performed with the immunoSEQ multiplex PCR assay. For the multiplex PCR, a mixture combining 60 forward primers for TCR Vbeta segments and 13 reverse primers for TCR Jbeta segments was used. The CDR3 region of rearranged TCR beta genes was amplified from genomic DNA with a multiplex PCR assay. The Illumina HiSeq System was used to sequence the amplified TCR beta libraries as 87-base-pair reads. The study's own analysis went as follows. Across the 500 to 750 repertoires, a later analysis counted roughly 77 million unique TCR beta chains, roughly 11 million of which were shared by at least two donors. Raw reads were error-corrected and collapsed into unique sequences with a nearest-neighbor algorithm that merged closely related sequences to remove PCR and sequencing errors. CDR3 sequences were aligned to IMGT reference sequences to assign V, D and J gene segments. For a sequence to be retained, a match of at least six nucleotides to both a V gene segment and a J gene segment was required. A rearrangement counted as productive if the CDR3 had no stop codons and remained in frame with V and J, and every other rearrangement counted as non-productive. CDR3 was defined according to IMGT convention as the region running from the second conserved V-encoded cysteine to the conserved J-encoded phenylalanine. Sequences without an unambiguous match to a single V gene segment were excluded from the earlier analysis of several hundred of the donors. In an earlier analysis of about 590 of the donors, a V segment was called functional when productive rearrangements were above 56.7%, and segregating when the standard deviation between donors exceeded 5%. A statistical classification framework was developed to diagnose cytomegalovirus status using the catalog of TCR beta chain sequences. In a later analysis, TCR nucleotide sequences were compared against IMGT/GENE-DB human TR gene sequences so that V and J genes could be assigned. Using the TCRdist pipeline, a later analysis assigned CDR3 sequences along with most-parsimonious VDJ recombination scenarios. In a later analysis, each TCR beta chain was defined by its CDR3 amino acid sequence together with its V-gene family, and reads without a unique V-gene family were excluded. In a later analysis, some 600 highly shared, low-generation-probability nucleotide sequences were removed to address suspected cross-contamination and a sequencing artifact. In a later analysis, a clonal expansion index was calculated for each public chain from normalized within-repertoire ranks of inferred template counts. A later analysis computed generation probabilities with a VDJ recombination model fitted to out-of-frame rearrangements, and checked the results against IGoR. Hypergeometric tests were used in a later analysis to score TCR-TCR, TCR-HLA and TCR-CMV co-occurrence, with a repertoire-size bias correction applied to the TCR pairs. False discovery rates were estimated in a later analysis by permuting HLA or CMV assignments 20 times. In a later analysis, co-occurring TCRs were grouped with DBSCAN, and TCRdist sequence similarity was added when clustering was performed within HLA-allele-positive subsets. Repertoires with fewer than 30,000 or more than 120,000 public chains were left out of co-occurrence clustering, as were four to six repertoires with anomalous nucleotide sharing. The table comes from immuneACCESS by way of TCRdb, which keeps in-frame sequences with V and J called. Part of the clones is missing from these tables; in studies checked, under half for an unresolved V gene and the rest for unknown reasons. The V and J calls and clone size were taken over from that table, and D and trimming were inferred from the DNA. Present in this sample are over 100,000 clones, roughly 65% of which were seen just once. The top ten constitute about 9% of the sample.

On this clone: Its antigen remains undetermined. No much larger clone is present one base from it, and per-base qualities are unavailable.

The junction shows trimming of 3 bases on V and 5 bases on J, plus 12 bases between the germline ends. The germline V gene gives CDR1 as MGHDK and CDR2 as SYGVNS. The CDR3 covers 14 residues, taking in both the cysteine and the phenylalanine. Kept here is only the CDR3 DNA, which spans 42 bases and is read in frame from base 1. The V gene is TRBV25-1 and the J gene is TRBJ2-3, with TRBD2 tentatively as D gene (5 bases match). The receptor comes from a man in his forties in good health and CMV-seropositive. The sequencing input was PBMCs. CDR3 region: CASSDRRGGDTQYF. The DNA sequence is TGTGCCAGCAGTGATAGGCGAGGAGGAGATACGCAGTATTTT.